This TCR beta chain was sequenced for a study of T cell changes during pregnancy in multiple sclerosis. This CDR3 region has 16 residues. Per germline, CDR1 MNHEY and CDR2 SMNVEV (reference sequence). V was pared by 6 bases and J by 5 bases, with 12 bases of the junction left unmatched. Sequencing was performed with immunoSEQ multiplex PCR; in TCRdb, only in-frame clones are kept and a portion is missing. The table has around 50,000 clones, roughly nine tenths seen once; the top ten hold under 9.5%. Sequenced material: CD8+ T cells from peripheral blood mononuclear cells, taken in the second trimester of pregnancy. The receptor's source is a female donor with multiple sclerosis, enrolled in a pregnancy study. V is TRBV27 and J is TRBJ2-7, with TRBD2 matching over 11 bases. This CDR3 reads CASSTGLAELVDEQYF. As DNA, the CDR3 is TGTGCCAGCAGCACGGGACTAGCGGAGCTCGTTGACGAGCAGTACTTC.